These T cell receptor beta chains were read from a single sample in a study of cytomegalovirus exposure and HLA in healthy donors. Produced via immunoSEQ multiplex PCR; TCRdb's table is partial and in-frame only. The sample has approximately 120,000 clones, around 77% seen once. The sample consisted of PBMCs. Receptors originate from a man aged 50 to 59 in good health and CMV-seronegative. CDR3s include the opening cysteine and the closing phenylalanine or tryptophan. D genes are given only for firm matches. Clone size, where shown, is once, few, many, or a class for clones that have expanded.

TRBD2 | - | TRBJ2-1 | TRBV29-1 | TGCAGCGTTGAAGGGACACTAGCGGGAGGTTACAATGAGCAGTTCTTC | CSVEGTLAGGYNEQFF
- | - | TRBJ1-5 | TRBV2 | TGTGCCAGCAAGAACAGGGATAGCAATCAGCCCCAGCATTTT | CASKNRDSNQPQHF
- | - | TRBJ2-1 | TRBV9 | TGTGCCAGCAGCCCACGGGGAGTCTCCTACAATGAGCAGTTCTTC | CASSPRGVSYNEQFF
- | - | TRBJ1-2 | TRBV28 | TGTGCCAGCAGTTTAAGTCGACAGACCTATGGCTACACCTTC | CASSLSRQTYGYTF
- | - | TRBJ1-2 | TRBV5-1 | TGCGCCAGCAGCTTTGTCCCGGGACAATCAGGCTACACCTTC | CASSFVPGQSGYTF
TRBD1 | once | TRBJ2-7 | TRBV18 | TGTGCCAGCTCACCAACAGGGGAGTCTGGTTACGAGCAGTACTTC | CASSPTGESGYEQYF
- | - | TRBJ1-2 | TRBV5-8 | TGTGCCAGCAGTGGACTATACTATGGCTACACCTTC | CASSGLYYGYTF
- | once | TRBJ1-1 | TRBV25-1 | TGTGCCAGCAGAAAGGGGATCACTGAAGCTTTCTTT | CASRKGITEAFF
- | once | TRBJ2-7 | TRBV5-6 | TGTGCCAGCAGCTTGGGACGGACAACCTACGAGCAGTACTTC | CASSLGRTTYEQYF
TRBD2 | - | TRBJ2-1 | TRBV5-1 | TGCGCCAGCAGCTCTTTAGCGGGTTCCGCAAGTGGGCAGTTCTTC | CASSSLAGSASGQFF
TRBD2 | few | TRBJ2-4 | TRBV6-1 | TGTGCCAGCAGTGATTACAGGGGACTAGCGACGAGCATTCAGTACTTC | CASSDYRGLATSIQYF
TRBD1 | - | TRBJ2-1 | TRBV7-2 | TGTGCCAGCAGGAGGCGACAGGGGGTGGGGGCGGACCAATTGGTTGAGCAGTTCTTC | CASRRRQGVGADQLVEQFF
- | - | TRBJ2-7 | TRBV10-1 | TGCGCCAGCAGAGCCCAAGGGGCAGGGATCCACGAGCAGTACTTC | CASRAQGAGIHEQYF
TRBD1 | - | TRBJ1-5 | TRBV10-2 | TGCGCCAGTAGCATCACAGGGGGCAATCAGCCCCAGCATTTT | CASSITGGNQPQHF
TRBD2 | few | TRBJ2-1 | TRBV5-1 | TGCGCCAGCAGCTCCGGACTAGCGGGATTGGATGAGCAGTTCTTC | CASSSGLAGLDEQFF
TRBD2 | - | TRBJ2-1 | TRBV5-1 | TGCGCCAGCAGTCGGACTAGCGGGACCTACAATGAGCAGTTCTTC | CASSRTSGTYNEQFF
TRBD1 | - | TRBJ2-5 | TRBV6-6 | TGTGCCAGCAGTTCAGGACAGGCGAAGTACTTC | CASSSGQAKYF
- | - | TRBJ1-3 | TRBV18 | TGTGCCAGCTCACTAGACAGCTCTGGAAACACCATATATTTT | CASSLDSSGNTIYF
TRBD1 | - | TRBJ2-7 | TRBV5-1 | TGCGCCAGCAGCTTGGGCCGATACAGGGGGACAACTTACGAGCAGTACTTC | CASSLGRYRGTTYEQYF
- | - | TRBJ2-7 | TRBV10-3 | TGTGCCGGCGGGACAGCCCCCTACGAGCAGTACTTC | CAGGTAPYEQYF
- | - | TRBJ2-7 | TRBV7-9 | TGTGCCAGCAGCTTCGGGGGAGTGGTTGAGCAGTACTTC | CASSFGGVVEQYF
- | - | TRBJ2-7 | TRBV20-1 | TGCAGTGCTAGTCAGGGCTACGAGCAGTACTTC | CSASQGYEQYF
TRBD1 | - | TRBJ2-4 | TRBV6-5 | TGTGCCAGCAGGAGGACAGGCGGGATTCAGTACTTC | CASRRTGGIQYF
- | - | TRBJ2-7 | TRBV5-4 | TGTGCCAGCAGCTTCCAGGGGATCAAGGCGTCCTACGAGCAGTACTTC | CASSFQGIKASYEQYF
TRBD1 | - | TRBJ2-4 | TRBV6-5 | TGTGCCAGCAGTTCCCCGGGACAGAGTGGCAAAAACATTCAGTACTTC | CASSSPGQSGKNIQYF
TRBD2 | - | TRBJ2-5 | TRBV29-1 | TGCAGCGCCTCGCCGCGCGGGAGTGGAGAGACCCAGTACTTC | CSASPRGSGETQYF
TRBD1 | - | TRBJ2-7 | TRBV10-3 | TGTGCCATCAGTGAGGGAGGCAGGGGGTCCTACGAGCAGTACTTC | CAISEGGRGSYEQYF
TRBD1 | - | TRBJ2-3 | TRBV7-9 | TGTGCCAGCAGCCCCCGGGACAGGGGGATTCCTAGCACAGATACGCAGTATTTT | CASSPRDRGIPSTDTQYF
TRBD1 | - | TRBJ1-2 | TRBV7-9 | TGTGCCAGCAGCTTGGGACAGGCCGAAGTAAACGGCTACACCTTC | CASSLGQAEVNGYTF
- | once | TRBJ2-5 | TRBV25-1 | TGTGCCAGCAGTGTGGCGGGAGAGACCCAGTACTTC | CASSVAGETQYF
- | - | TRBJ1-1 | TRBV27 | TGTGCCAGCAGTCGTAGCGCGGTGAACACTGAAGCTTTCTTT | CASSRSAVNTEAFF
- | - | TRBJ2-6 | TRBV5-1 | TGCGCCAGCAGCCCCATAGAGAGCTCTGGGGCCAACGTCCTGACTTTC | CASSPIESSGANVLTF
TRBD1 | - | TRBJ1-3 | TRBV29-1 | TGCAGCGTGACAGGGGGAGCTGGAAACACCATATATTTT | CSVTGGAGNTIYF
- | - | TRBJ2-7 | TRBV11-2 | TGTGCCAGCAGCTTAGCACGGGGCGAGCAGTACTTC | CASSLARGEQYF
- | few | TRBJ2-5 | TRBV19 | TGTGCCAGTTGGGGCGGGGATGAGACCCAGTACTTC | CASWGGDETQYF
TRBD1 | - | TRBJ1-1 | TRBV9 | TGTGCCAGCAGCGTAGAACAGGGGGCGACTGAAGCTTTCTTT | CASSVEQGATEAFF
- | - | TRBJ2-5 | TRBV7-2 | TGTGCCAGCAGCCTCCGAGGTTTAGCGGTCCCCGGGGGCCAAGAGACCCAGTACTTC | CASSLRGLAVPGGQETQYF
TRBD2 | - | TRBJ2-2 | TRBV10-1 | TGCGCCAGCAGTGCGCTAGCGGACACCGGGGAGCTGTTTTTT | CASSALADTGELFF
- | - | TRBJ1-2 | TRBV28 | TGTGCCAGCCAAGGACAGTCTGAACACTATGGCTACACCTTC | CASQGQSEHYGYTF
TRBD1 | - | TRBJ2-6 | TRBV7-9 | TGTGCCAGCAGCTTATTGACTGGGACAGGAGCCTCTGGGGCCAACGTCCTGACTTTC | CASSLLTGTGASGANVLTF
TRBD2 | - | TRBJ2-3 | TRBV5-6 | TGTGCCAGCAGCTCCCCCGGGGGGACGCAGTATTTT | CASSSPGGTQYF
- | - | TRBJ2-7 | TRBV27 | TGTGCCAGCAGTTTAGGGCCCTCCTACGAGCAGTACTTC | CASSLGPSYEQYF
- | - | TRBJ1-1 | TRBV7-9 | TGTGCCAGCAGCCGGACACCCGGCTATGAAGCTTTCTTT | CASSRTPGYEAFF